The 23 T cell receptor beta chains given below trace back to one sample, sequenced in a study of control samples from healthy donors and cancer patients. The table came from immunoSEQ multiplex PCR; TCRdb's copy has only in-frame clones and leaves some out. The repertoire has 55,000 to 80,000 clones, approximately 89% of them found once; the top ten carry less than 6.5%. Sequenced: PBMCs. These receptors all stem from a man between 60 and 75 years old with colorectal cancer.

This rearrangement joins TRBV7-9 to TRBJ1-5; D is perhaps TRBD1 (5 bases). Trimming shortened V by 5 bases and J by 5 bases, and 10 bases separated the two germline ends. Germline-derived CDR1 and CDR2 are SEHNR and FQNEAQ (reference sequence). This CDR3 is 13 amino acids long. This CDR3 reads CASSLGVDQPQHF. The CDR3 DNA follows: TGTGCCAGCAGCCTGGGGGTGGATCAGCCCCAGCATTTT.

The rearrangement joins TRBV6-5 to TRBJ1-2; D uncertain. The germline gives CDR1 MNHEY, CDR2 SVGAGI. The CDR3 runs 15 residues. V lost 5 bases and J lost 4, with 17 bases in between. This CDR3 is CASSHNDGSGYGYTF. The CDR3 nucleotides are TGTGCCAGCAGTCACAATGACGGGAGTGGCTATGGCTACACCTTC.

The chain employs TRBV6-6 and TRBJ1-1, with 11 bases aligning to TRBD1. The CDR3 length is 17 residues. After removal of 5 bases from V and 5 bases from J, the junction contained 13 bases not matched to a gene. Germline-derived CDR1 and CDR2 are MNHNY and SVGAGI (reference sequence). The CDR3 protein is CASSPGDRGVLDTEAFF. CDR3 nucleotides: TGTGCCAGCAGTCCGGGGGACAGGGGGGTATTAGATACTGAAGCTTTCTTT.

DNA for the CDR3: TGTGCCAGCAGTACTCCCGGGACTAGCGTCGGAGAGACCCAGTACTTC. Protein sequence: CASSTPGTSVGETQYF. The chain couples TRBV6-2 or TRBV6-3 to TRBJ2-5; 10 bases fit TRBD2. The CDR3 covers 16 residues. Losses at the gene ends were 5 bases for V and 4 bases for J; bases not matched to a gene: 10. Germline CDR1 MNHEY, CDR2 SVGEGT.

The chain uses TRBV9 and TRBJ1-5; tentatively, D is TRBD1 (6 bases). Germline CDR1 and CDR2: SGDLS and YYNGEE. With 3 bases removed from V and 5 bases from J, the gap between germline ends came to 12 bases. CDR3 size: 14 residues. This CDR3 reads CASSAGQSYQPQHF. The CDR3 DNA follows: TGTGCCAGCAGCGCCGGACAGTCGTATCAGCCCCAGCATTTT.

This clone has a single count. This chain uses TRBV18 with TRBJ2-3; TRBD2 might be the D (6 bases). CDR3 size: 14 residues. The germline V gene encodes CDR1 KGHSH and CDR2 LQKENI. The V end lost 0 bases, the J end lost 8 bases, and 12 bases lay between the germline ends. The CDR3, as DNA: TGTGCCAGCTCACCACCGGGCCAGGGAGGTACGCAGTATTTT. Its translation is CASSPPGQGGTQYF.

Concerning this clone itself: Other DNA sequences in the sample encode the same CDR3. The chain uses TRBV6-5 and TRBJ1-2; no definite D call. Germline V gives CDR1 MNHEY, CDR2 SVGAGI. The ends were cut back, 0 bases at V and 6 bases at J, with 5 bases in the middle. The CDR3 runs 12 residues. CDR3 nucleotides: TGTGCCAGCAGTTACTCGAACAATGGCTACACCTTC. Protein: CASSYSNNGYTF.

This chain uses TRBV7-3 with TRBJ2-5; 10 nucleotides match TRBD2. After removal of 5 bases from V and 2 bases from J, the junction contained 2 bases not matched to a gene. The CDR3 loop spans 14 amino acids. The V gene's germline CDR1 is SGHTA and CDR2 FQGTGA. CDR3 protein: CASSRSGGQETQYF. CDR3 coding DNA: TGTGCCAGCAGCCGTAGCGGGGGGCAAGAGACCCAGTACTTC.

This clone was seen just once. This sequence joins TRBV2 and TRBJ1-5, with TRBD1 matching 7 bases. The CDR3 has 14 residues. With V trimmed by 5 bases and J by 8 bases, 9 bases remained unmatched. Germline loops: CDR1 SNHLY, CDR2 FYNNEI. In DNA form, the CDR3 reads TGTGCCAGCAGTCCCGGGAGGGGGCCGGAGCCCCAGCATTTT. Its protein is CASSPGRGPEPQHF.

The chain recombines TRBV14 with TRBJ1-2, with no clear D. The CDR3 has 12 residues. The germline gives CDR1 SGHDN, CDR2 FVKESK. V dropped 4 bases and J dropped 8 bases, with 11 bases sitting between them. The CDR3 is CASSRLGRGYTF. CDR3 bases: TGTGCCAGCAGCCGACTTGGGCGCGGCTACACCTTC. Full variable domain (remainder filled in from reference TRBV14 and TRBJ1-2): EAGVTQFPSHSVIEKGQTVTLRCDPISGHDNLYWYRRVMGKEIKFLLHFVKESKQDESGMPNNRFLAERTGGTYSTLKVQPAELEDSGVYFCASSRLGRGYTFGSGTRLTVV.

The genes are TRBV6-5 and TRBJ2-3; maybe TRBD2 (5 bases). Germline CDR1 and CDR2: MNHEY and SVGAGI. The CDR3 length is 14 residues. V lost 8 bases and J lost 2, with 14 bases in between. The CDR3, as DNA: TGTGCCAGCTTCCAAGACTATTACACAGATACGCAGTATTTT. It yields the protein CASFQDYYTDTQYF.

This chain joins TRBV6-1 and TRBJ1-4, with D uncertain. The germline V gene encodes CDR1 MNHNS and CDR2 SASEGT. The CDR3 consists of 14 residues. The germline V and J ends were trimmed by 2 bases and 5 bases, with 9 bases remaining between them. This CDR3 is CASSESLGNEKLFF. CDR3 in DNA: TGTGCCAGCAGTGAAAGTCTGGGGAATGAAAAACTGTTTTTT.

The chain carries TRBV10-3 and TRBJ2-2; D is ambiguous. The CDR3 consists of 12 residues. V lost 6 bases, J lost 6 bases, and 8 bases lay in between. Germline V gene lookup returns CDR1 ENHRY and CDR2 SYGVKD. CDR3 sequence reads: CAISPPAGELFF. The CDR3 DNA is TGTGCCATCAGCCCCCCCGCCGGGGAGCTGTTTTTT.

The chain joins TRBV6-5 to TRBJ1-4; TRBD1 might be the D (5 bases). The CDR3 spans 15 residues. V lost 4 bases and J lost 5, with 14 bases in between. Germline loops: CDR1 MNHEY, CDR2 SVGAGI. Written as DNA, the CDR3 is TGTGCCAGCAGTTTAAGGGGCCCGCAAAATGAAAAACTGTTTTTT. Protein: CASSLRGPQNEKLFF.

The chain has TRBV19 and TRBJ1-1; D gene ambiguous. The CDR3 extends over 14 amino acids. The V and J ends lost 5 bases and 4 bases respectively, with 14 bases between them. From germline, CDR1 is LNHDA and CDR2 SQIVND (reference sequence). CDR3 residues: CASSPDGRGTEAFF. Written as DNA, the CDR3 is TGTGCCAGTAGTCCGGACGGCCGTGGCACTGAAGCTTTCTTT. The complete variable domain, with remaining parts taken from reference TRBV19 and TRBJ1-1, reads DGGITQSPKYLFRKEGQNVTLSCEQNLNHDAMYWYRQDPGQGLRLIYYSQIVNDFQKGDIAEGYSVSREKKESFPLTVTSAQKNPTAFYLCASSPDGRGTEAFFGQGTRLTVV.

The chain uses TRBV10-3 and TRBJ2-5; 7 bases align to TRBD2. V shed 5 bases, J shed 2 bases, and the junction held 8 bases outside the gene matches. The CDR3 has 15 amino acids. Germline CDR1 and CDR2: ENHRY and SYGVKD. Here the CDR3 DNA reads TGTGCCATCAGTCCGACGGGGGGTTGGCAAGAGACCCAGTACTTC. Translated, it gives CAISPTGGWQETQYF.

This clone occurred once. The chain carries TRBV14 and TRBJ2-7; no firm D call. V was pared by 4 bases and J by 6 bases, with 10 bases between. Germline CDR1 and CDR2: SGHDN and FVKESK. The CDR3 is 12 residues long. CDR3 nucleotides: TGTGCCAGCAGCCCCCATCCGGGCGAGCAGTACTTC. This translates into CASSPHPGEQYF.

This chain joins TRBV2 and TRBJ1-2, with 7 bases identical to TRBD1. The CDR3 is made up of 13 amino acids. CDR1 is SNHLY, CDR2 FYNNEI, per germline. The J segment lost 11 bases and the V segment lost 10 bases, leaving 16 bases of the junction unmatched. In nucleotides, the CDR3 is TGTGCCACCCAAGGAGGGGGCGAGACTGGTTACACCTTC. This codes for CATQGGGETGYTF. Full variable domain (rest looked up from reference TRBV2 and TRBJ1-2): EPEVTQTPSHQVTQMGQEVILRCVPISNHLYFYWYRQILGQKVEFLVSFYNNEISEKSEIFDDQFSVERPDGSNFTLKIRSTKLEDSAMYFCATQGGGETGYTFGSGTRLTVV.

The chain recombines TRBV28 with TRBJ2-3; TRBD2 agrees at 8 bases. The germline gives CDR1 MDHEN, CDR2 SYDVKM. V trimming: 5 bases; J trimming: 7 bases; junction bases outside the gene matches: 11. CDR3 length equals 15 residues. This CDR3 reads CASSPRSGGGYTQYF. The CDR3 DNA reads as TGTGCCAGCAGTCCACGAAGCGGGGGTGGGTATACGCAGTATTTT.

This clone occurred once. The CDR3 DNA is TGTGCCAGCAGCTTAGATGGCGCAGGGGGGCCTGGAAACACCATATATTTT. Translation: CASSLDGAGGPGNTIYF. V and J are TRBV7-6 and TRBJ1-3, with 7 nucleotides matching TRBD1. The CDR3 has 17 amino acids. Germline CDR1 SGHVS, CDR2 FNYEAQ. V lost 1 base, J lost 2 bases, and 8 bases stayed unmatched.

This clone was picked up one time. The CDR3 coding sequence is TGTGCCAGCAAGGACAGGGGGCTTAGCAATCAGCCCCAGCATTTT. It encodes CASKDRGLSNQPQHF. J is TRBJ1-5 and V is TRBV6-5; 11 bases line up with TRBD1. The CDR3 is 15 residues long. The J segment lost 0 bases and the V segment lost 7 bases, leaving 2 bases of the junction unmatched. Germline-derived CDR1 and CDR2 are MNHEY and SVGAGI.

The chain employs TRBV28 and TRBJ2-7, with D hard to call. Germline V gene sequence: CDR1 MDHEN, CDR2 SYDVKM. Trimming stripped 3 bases from V and 5 bases from J, with 14 bases between. This CDR3 contains 14 residues. The CDR3 bases are TGTGCCAGCAGTTTGGGGATATCACGGGACGAGCAGTACTTC. This sequence encodes CASSLGISRDEQYF.

The chain is built from TRBV5-4 and TRBJ2-7, with TRBD2 matching 7 bases. J lost 0 bases, V lost 7 bases, and 7 bases had no gene match. CDR3 length equals 14 residues. Germline V gene sequence: CDR1 SGHNT, CDR2 YYREEE (reference sequence). The CDR3 region is CASSLAEGSYEQYF. CDR3 DNA sequence: TGTGCCAGCTCCCTAGCGGAGGGCTCCTACGAGCAGTACTTC.